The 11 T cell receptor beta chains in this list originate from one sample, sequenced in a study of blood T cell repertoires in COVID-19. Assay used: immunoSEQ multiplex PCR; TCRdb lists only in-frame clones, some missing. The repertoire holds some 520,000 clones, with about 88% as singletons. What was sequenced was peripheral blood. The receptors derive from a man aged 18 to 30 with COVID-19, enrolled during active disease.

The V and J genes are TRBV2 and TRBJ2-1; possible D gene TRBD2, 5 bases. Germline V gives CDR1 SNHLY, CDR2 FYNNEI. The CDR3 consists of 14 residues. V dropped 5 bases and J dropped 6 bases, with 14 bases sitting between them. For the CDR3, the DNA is TGTGCCAGCAGTCCACGAGACGGGATCAATGAGCAGTTCTTC. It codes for CASSPRDGINEQFF.

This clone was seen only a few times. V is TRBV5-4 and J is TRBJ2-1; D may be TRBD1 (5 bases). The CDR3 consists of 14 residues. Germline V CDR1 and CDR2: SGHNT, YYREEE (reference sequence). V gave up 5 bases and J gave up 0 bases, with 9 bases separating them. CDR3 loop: CASRQESSYNEQFF. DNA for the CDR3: TGTGCCAGCAGACAGGAGAGCTCCTACAATGAGCAGTTCTTC.

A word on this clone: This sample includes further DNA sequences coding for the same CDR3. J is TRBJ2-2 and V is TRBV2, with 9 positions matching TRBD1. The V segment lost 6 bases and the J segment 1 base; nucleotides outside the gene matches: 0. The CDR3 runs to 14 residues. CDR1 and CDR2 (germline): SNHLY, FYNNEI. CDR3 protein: CASRGQGNTGELFF. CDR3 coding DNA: TGTGCCAGCAGGGGACAGGGGAACACCGGGGAGCTGTTTTTT.

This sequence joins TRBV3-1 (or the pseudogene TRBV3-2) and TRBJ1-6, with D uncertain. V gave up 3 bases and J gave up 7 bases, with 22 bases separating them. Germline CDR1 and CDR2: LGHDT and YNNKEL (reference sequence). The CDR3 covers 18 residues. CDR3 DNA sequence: TGTGCCAGCAGCCACTTATCGACCGGAGCAGTACGGAATTCACCCCTCCACTTT. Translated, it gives CASSHLSTGAVRNSPLHF.

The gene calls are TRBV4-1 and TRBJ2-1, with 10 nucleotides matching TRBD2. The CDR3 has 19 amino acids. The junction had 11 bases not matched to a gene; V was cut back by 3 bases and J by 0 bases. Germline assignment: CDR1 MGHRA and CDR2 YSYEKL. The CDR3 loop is CASSQRMTSGLSSYNEQFF. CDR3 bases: TGCGCCAGCAGCCAGCGAATGACTAGCGGGCTGAGCTCCTACAATGAGCAGTTCTTC.

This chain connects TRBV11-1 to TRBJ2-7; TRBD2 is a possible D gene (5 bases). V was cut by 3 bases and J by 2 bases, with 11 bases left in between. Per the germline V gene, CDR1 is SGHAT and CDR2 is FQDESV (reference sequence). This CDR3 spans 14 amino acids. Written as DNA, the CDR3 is TGTGCCAGCAGCTTCGAGGGCTTGGCCTACGAGCAGTACTTC. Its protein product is CASSFEGLAYEQYF.

CDR3 amino acids: CASSIGPSTGELFF. The DNA for the CDR3 is TGTGCCAGTAGTATAGGACCTAGCACCGGGGAGCTGTTTTTT. This sequence joins TRBV19 and TRBJ2-2; unclear D gene. The V and J ends lost 1 base and 4 bases respectively, with 7 bases between them. This CDR3 is built from 14 residues. Germline lookup yields CDR1 LNHDA and CDR2 SQIVND (reference sequence).

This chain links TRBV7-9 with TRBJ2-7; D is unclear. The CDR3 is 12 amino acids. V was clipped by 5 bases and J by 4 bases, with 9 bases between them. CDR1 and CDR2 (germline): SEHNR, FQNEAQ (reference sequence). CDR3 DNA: TGTGCCAGCAGCATAGGAGAGTACGAGCAGTACTTC. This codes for CASSIGEYEQYF.

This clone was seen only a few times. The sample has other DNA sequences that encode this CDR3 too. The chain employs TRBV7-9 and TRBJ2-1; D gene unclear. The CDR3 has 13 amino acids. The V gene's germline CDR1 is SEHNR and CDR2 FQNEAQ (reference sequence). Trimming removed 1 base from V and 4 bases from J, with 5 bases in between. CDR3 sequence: CASSLGQYNEQFF. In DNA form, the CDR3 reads TGTGCCAGCAGCTTAGGGCAGTACAATGAGCAGTTCTTC.

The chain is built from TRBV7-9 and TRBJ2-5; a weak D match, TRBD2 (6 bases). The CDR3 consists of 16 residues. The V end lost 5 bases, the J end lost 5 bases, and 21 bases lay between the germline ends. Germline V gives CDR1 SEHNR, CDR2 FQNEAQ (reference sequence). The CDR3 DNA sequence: TGTGCCAGCAGCGTCACTTGGCGGGGTGGTGGCGAGACCCAGTACTTC. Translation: CASSVTWRGGGETQYF.

The DNA for the CDR3 is TGTGCCACCAGTGACCCGACAGGGCGCGACACAGATACGCAGTATTTT. It encodes CATSDPTGRDTDTQYF. This rearrangement joins TRBV24-1 to TRBJ2-3; 7 positions match TRBD1. V dropped 4 bases and J dropped 2; count of bases not matched to a gene: 8. Germline V gives CDR1 KGHDR, CDR2 SFDVKD. The CDR3 is 16 residues long.